These 23 T cell receptor beta chains were all obtained from the same sample, sequenced in a study of T cells in Graves' hyperthyroidism and ophthalmopathy. It was RNA transcripts that yielded the amplified TCR beta CDR3 regions. Carried out on the TCR CDR3, a first-round RT-PCR used the HTBI primer set. Each CDR3 protein gets one entry after TCRdb re-called the multiplex PCR reads with MiXCR. The sample records about 590,000 distinct CDR3 sequences, 15% to 18% being singletons. Specimen: blood. The receptors were sampled from a woman younger than 45 with Graves' hyperthyroidism.

A few counts support this clonotype. This chain connects TRBV5-6 to TRBJ1-4; unclear D gene. Trimming cost V 1 base and J 4 bases, with 5 bases left between them. The CDR3 is 13 amino acids. Germline CDR1 and CDR2: SGHDT and YYEEEE. Here the CDR3 reads CASSLNSNEKLFF. CDR3 coding DNA: TGTGCCAGCAGCTTGAACAGTAATGAAAAACTGTTTTTT.

This clonotype appeared a few times. The chain joins TRBV4-1 to TRBJ1-1, with D maybe TRBD1 (5 bases). Looked up from germline, CDR1 is MGHRA and CDR2 is YSYEKL. The CDR3 has 18 residues. The V gene lost 0 bases and the J gene lost 3 bases, with 20 bases spanning the gap. For the CDR3, the DNA is TGCGCCAGCAGCCAAGATGGGTACAGGCGGCAATCGGACACTGAAGCTTTCTTT. Amino acids: CASSQDGYRRQSDTEAFF.

The gene calls are TRBV9 and TRBJ2-1; D is ambiguous. Germline V gives CDR1 SGDLS, CDR2 YYNGEE. The CDR3 consists of 12 residues. Trimming took 6 bases from V and 3 from J, leaving 7 bases between them. The CDR3, as DNA: TGTGCCAGCACTAAAAACTACAATGAGCAGTTCTTC. Translated: CASTKNYNEQFF.

This sequence joins TRBV5-4 and TRBJ2-1; D gene ambiguous. Germline assignment: CDR1 SGHNT and CDR2 YYREEE (reference sequence). Between the trimmed V and J ends, which lost 3 bases and 8 bases, there was a span of 12 bases. The CDR3 is 13 amino acids. The CDR3 loop is CASSSELWDEQFF. The CDR3 nucleotides read TGTGCCAGCAGCTCTGAGTTGTGGGATGAGCAGTTCTTC.

The rearrangement uses TRBV19 and TRBJ1-5, with D hard to call. The germline V gene has CDR1 LNHDA and CDR2 SQIVND (reference sequence). The CDR3 sequence is 15 residues long. Trimming removed 5 bases from V and 9 bases from J, with 20 bases in between. CDR3: CASSDVAVTGGPQHF. In DNA, the CDR3 is TGTGCCAGTAGTGACGTGGCCGTCACCGGTGGGCCCCAGCATTTT. Full variable domain (rest looked up from reference TRBV19 and TRBJ1-5): DGGITQSPKYLFRKEGQNVTLSCEQNLNHDAMYWYRQDPGQGLRLIYYSQIVNDFQKGDIAEGYSVSREKKESFPLTVTSAQKNPTAFYLCASSDVAVTGGPQHFGDGTRLSIL.

The V and J genes are TRBV2 and TRBJ2-2; D unresolved. The germline gives CDR1 SNHLY, CDR2 FYNNEI. The V gene lost 4 bases and the J gene lost 1 base, with 16 bases spanning the gap. This CDR3 is 17 amino acids long. The CDR3 reads CASSGPSGRMNTGELFF. DNA for the CDR3: TGTGCCAGCAGTGGCCCGAGTGGGCGGATGAACACCGGGGAGCTGTTTTTT.

Ten or more counts support this clonotype. This chain's CDR3 is CASSYQREGVQYF. The CDR3 DNA follows: TGTGCCAGCAGTTACCAGAGAGAAGGGGTGCAGTACTTC. The V gene is TRBV6-5, the J gene TRBJ2-7; tentative D call: TRBD1 (5 bases). Per germline, CDR1 MNHEY and CDR2 SVGAGI. This CDR3 region has 13 residues. The germline V and J ends were trimmed by 2 bases and 9 bases, with 14 bases remaining between them.

This clonotype was detected many times. The CDR3 loop reads CASSLGQGVSDTQYF. CDR3 DNA: TGTGCCAGCAGCCTGGGGCAGGGGGTTTCAGATACGCAGTATTTT. The chain couples TRBV6-1 to TRBJ2-3, with 7 bases aligning to TRBD1. From germline, CDR1 is MNHNS and CDR2 SASEGT. V was pared by 6 bases and J by 4 bases, with 10 bases of the junction left unmatched. The CDR3 consists of 15 residues.

The table lists this clonotype with a few counts. The chain uses TRBV6-1 and TRBJ2-7; D assignment may be TRBD1 or TRBD2 (5 bases each). The CDR3 extends over 17 amino acids. V shed 1 base and J shed 5 bases, with 21 bases lying between them. CDR1 MNHNS and CDR2 SASEGT come from the germline V gene. The CDR3 reads CASSEVWGRGIRDEQYF. As DNA, the CDR3 is TGTGCCAGCAGTGAAGTATGGGGGAGAGGAATCCGCGACGAGCAGTACTTC.

The chain carries TRBV20-1 and TRBJ2-5; tentative D call: TRBD1 (5 bases). TRBJ2-1 matches the DNA end more closely, so the J call is doubtful. This CDR3 spans 12 amino acids. Looked up from germline, CDR1 is DFQATT and CDR2 is SNEGSKA (reference sequence). The CDR3 DNA sequence: TGCAGTGCGGGGCGGATCGAAGAGACCCAGTTCTTC. It specifies CSAGRIEETQFF.

There are many counts of this clonotype. V is TRBV6-2 or TRBV6-3 and J is TRBJ1-1, with unresolved D. V was shortened by 0 bases and J by 4 bases, with 9 bases between the two germline ends. Looked up from germline, CDR1 is MNHEY and CDR2 is SVGEGT. The CDR3 extends over 14 amino acids. CDR3 residues: CASSYSKGITEAFF. The CDR3 DNA reads TGTGCCAGCAGTTACTCGAAAGGGATCACTGAAGCTTTCTTT.

This chain joins TRBV5-6 and TRBJ1-4; the D gene is possibly TRBD1 (5 bases). Trimming cost V 0 bases and J 10 bases, with 16 bases left between them. The CDR3 spans 15 residues. The germline gives CDR1 SGHDT, CDR2 YYEEEE. The CDR3 nucleotides read TGTGCCAGCAGCTTGGGAGGGGCCTCACTTGGAAAACTGTTTTTT. This sequence encodes CASSLGGASLGKLFF.

The gene calls are TRBV7-9 and TRBJ2-2, with no clear D. The CDR3 runs to 13 residues. V lost 3 bases and J 6 bases, leaving 8 bases between the germline ends. Germline V gene sequence: CDR1 SEHNR, CDR2 FQNEAQ (reference sequence). The CDR3 here is CASSFEVAGELFF. The CDR3 DNA reads as TGTGCCAGCAGCTTCGAGGTAGCCGGGGAGCTGTTTTTT.

The chain employs TRBV5-1 and TRBJ2-7; 8 bases align to TRBD2. Germline V gives CDR1 SGHRS, CDR2 YFSETQ. With 3 bases clipped from V and 0 bases from J, the junction kept 5 bases outside the gene matches. This CDR3 has 15 residues. CDR3 in amino acids: CASSSIAGNSYEQYF. The CDR3 nucleotides are TGCGCCAGCAGCTCCATAGCGGGAAACTCCTACGAGCAGTACTTC.

This clonotype was counted at least ten times. The genes are TRBV20-1 and TRBJ2-7, with D unresolved. This CDR3 is 13 amino acids long. V dropped 6 bases and J dropped 5 bases, with 17 bases sitting between them. Germline-derived CDR1 and CDR2 are DFQATT and SNEGSKA (reference sequence). The chain's CDR3 is CSAPGSQLNEQYF. The CDR3 DNA reads as TGCAGTGCCCCCGGTAGTCAGTTGAACGAGCAGTACTTC.

This clonotype was seen at least ten times. This chain links TRBV20-1 with TRBJ2-1, with 11 bases that match TRBD2. V lost 4 bases, J lost 4 bases, and 6 bases stayed unmatched. The germline CDR1 and CDR2 sequences are DFQATT and SNEGSKA (reference sequence). The CDR3 covers 15 residues. The CDR3 DNA sequence: TGCAGTGCTAATTCACTAGCGGGAGAGTACAATGAGCAGTTCTTC. Translation gives CSANSLAGEYNEQFF.

This clonotype was observed a handful of times. The V gene is TRBV29-1, the J gene TRBJ2-5; the D gene could be TRBD1 or TRBD2 (5 bases each). V lost 3 bases to trimming and J lost 1 base, with 9 bases between them. This CDR3 contains 13 residues. Germline CDR1 and CDR2: SQVTM and ANQGSEA. The CDR3 protein is CSVEGRPQETQYF. The CDR3, as DNA: TGCAGCGTTGAGGGACGGCCCCAAGAGACCCAGTACTTC.

In its sample, this clonotype was seen many times. CDR3 DNA: TGTGCCATCAGTGCTCAGGGGGGCCTCATTTACGAGCAGTACTTC. It yields the protein CAISAQGGLIYEQYF. The V gene is TRBV10-3, the J gene TRBJ2-7; possibly TRBD1 for D (7 bases). Per germline, CDR1 ENHRY and CDR2 SYGVKD. The CDR3 is 15 amino acids. V lost 4 bases, J lost 4 bases, and 17 bases lay in between.

The chain employs TRBV3-1 and TRBJ1-5; D is perhaps TRBD1 (5 bases). This CDR3 has 16 amino acids. Per the germline V gene, CDR1 is LGHDT and CDR2 is YNNKEL (reference sequence). V lost 4 bases, J lost 1 base, and 14 bases lay in between. The DNA for the CDR3 is TGTGCCAGCAGCCGAGGAGCGGGGGTAAGCAATCAGCCCCAGCATTTT. Encoded protein: CASSRGAGVSNQPQHF.

This clonotype occurred a few times. V and J are TRBV4-1 and TRBJ1-5, with 10 bases matching TRBD1. This CDR3 comprises 15 residues. Germline CDR1 MGHRA, CDR2 YSYEKL. V shed 5 bases and J 6 bases; nucleotides not matched to a gene: 7. Here the CDR3 DNA reads TGCGCCAGCAGCAGGGGACAGGGGCCGAGTCAGCCCCAGCATTTT. It translates to CASSRGQGPSQPQHF.

The chain joins TRBV12-5 to TRBJ2-1; D is unclear. This CDR3 region has 12 residues. V was shortened by 3 bases and J by 14 bases, with 14 bases between the two germline ends. The germline CDR1 and CDR2 sequences are LGHNT and FRNRAP. CDR3 in amino acids: CASGFGIQKEFF. In DNA form, the CDR3 reads TGTGCTAGTGGTTTCGGTATCCAGAAGGAGTTCTTC.

The chain employs TRBV27 and TRBJ1-5; possible D gene TRBD1, 6 bases. Looked up from germline, CDR1 is MNHEY and CDR2 is SMNVEV (reference sequence). V shed 5 bases and J shed 5 bases, with 10 bases lying between them. This CDR3 contains 13 residues. The CDR3 sequence: CASSKEGDQPQHF. The CDR3 DNA is TGTGCCAGCAGTAAGGAGGGGGATCAGCCCCAGCATTTT.

This clonotype was picked up many times. The chain carries TRBV7-2 and TRBJ2-1; 10 bases are a match to TRBD2. The CDR3 runs to 18 residues. The V gene end was trimmed by 1 base and the J gene end by 3 bases; junction bases not matched to a gene: 9. The germline V gene has CDR1 SGHTA and CDR2 FQGNSA. CDR3 nucleotide sequence: TGTGCCAGCAGCTTAGTCTCTCTAGCGGGAGTCGGCTACAATGAGCAGTTCTTC. It encodes CASSLVSLAGVGYNEQFF.